This TCR beta chain derives from a study of early T cells in non-severe SARS-CoV-2 infection. The TCR library protocol was used to attach unique molecular identifiers. These identifiers were attached to individual cDNA molecules. TCRdb redid the calling of the 5' RACE reads with MiXCR, one entry per CDR3 protein. The profile covers approximately 71,000 distinct CDR3 sequences, with 10% to 15% appearing a single time and about 1.6% taken by the ten largest. The source is an adult who was a healthcare worker with PCR-confirmed SARS-CoV-2 infection or an uninfected control (not recorded which). Sequenced sample: whole blood.

CDR3 nucleotides: TGTGCCAGCAGTTCCGGCCTAGCGGGGGGTAGGGATGAGCAGTTCTTC. Protein product: CASSSGLAGGRDEQFF. The chain links TRBV6-6 to TRBJ2-1, with 11 bases lining up with TRBD2. CDR3 length: 16 amino acids. Trimming took 4 bases from V and 8 from J; bases not matched to a gene: 10. Germline V gives CDR1 MNHNY, CDR2 SVGAGI (reference sequence).